Sequencing of this TCR beta chain was carried out in a study of PD-1 blockade in mismatch repair-deficient tumors. Study observations and caveats: Rapid post-treatment expansion, then contraction, generally preceding radiologic response, marked tumor-resident clones.

CDR3 length equals 14 residues. Per germline, CDR1 MNHEY and CDR2 SVGAGI. Germline trimming cut 6 bases from V and 4 bases from J; bases unmatched to any gene: 8. Here immunoSEQ multiplex PCR was the method, and the copy in TCRdb shows in-frame clones only, minus some. This sample carries 40,000 to 60,000 clones, approximately 84% of them seen once, and the ten largest clones take about 8%. With regard to this clone: Its antigen is not identified.

TCR sequencing covered a few patients who responded to pembrolizumab. The sequenced sample was peripheral blood, obtained less than 21 weeks after starting pembrolizumab. This chain links TRBV6-5 with TRBJ1-1; TRBD1 aligns across 7 bases. The receptor's source is an adult with mismatch repair-deficient cancer. This CDR3 is CASSLTGTATEAFF. The CDR3 bases are TGTGCCAGCAGCTTGACAGGGACGGCCACTGAAGCTTTCTTT.